These T cell receptor beta chains were read from a single sample in a study of T-cell reconstitution after alpha-beta-depleted transplantation in children. TCRdb itself ran the PCR reads through MiXCR, one entry per CDR3 protein. This table has about 360,000 distinct CDR3 sequences, 13% appearing once. The specimen was PBMCs, collected from the stem cell graft. These receptors originate from a human donor who donated a stem cell graft to a child with Fanconi anemia. Each CDR3 is given with its conserved first and last residue. The D gene is left open where the match is weak. A row's size may be missing; if present it is once, few, many or a size class.

>.|TRBJ2-1|TRBV11-3|.
TGTGCCAGCAGCTTAGAGTCGGGTAACTACAATGAGCAGTTCTTC
CASSLESGNYNEQFF
>.|TRBJ1-4|TRBV7-8|few
TGTGCCAGCAGCTTTTCGCGTTCGACAGCAACTAATGAAAAACTGTTTTTT
CASSFSRSTATNEKLFF
>.|TRBJ2-5|TRBV20-1|many
TGCAGTGCTAGAGATAGGGCGTACCAAGAGACCCAGTACTTC
CSARDRAYQETQYF
>TRBD2|TRBJ2-7|TRBV5-1|few
TGCGCCAGCAGCCCTCGTTCCGTAGCGGGGGGATTCGGCTACGAGCAGTACTTC
CASSPRSVAGGFGYEQYF
>TRBD1|TRBJ2-7|TRBV7-3|many
TGTGCCAGCAGCCCCAGTACAGGGGCAGGGGTTTTGTACTTC
CASSPSTGAGVLYF
>TRBD2|TRBJ2-2|TRBV5-1|few
TGCGCCAGCAGCTTGACTCGCGGGGGGGCTTTGAACACCGGGGAGCTGTTTTTT
CASSLTRGGALNTGELFF
>.|TRBJ1-3|TRBV7-2|.
TGTGCCAGCAGCTTATCGGCAGCTGGAAACACCATATATTTT
CASSLSAAGNTIYF
>.|TRBJ1-2|TRBV7-9|many
TGTGCCAGCAGCTTAGGATCTGGGAACTATGGCTACACCTTC
CASSLGSGNYGYTF
>.|TRBJ1-2|TRBV20-1|many
TGCAGTGCTAGAGATCCTAACGGCGCTGAAGGCTACACCTTC
CSARDPNGAEGYTF
>TRBD1|TRBJ1-2|TRBV4-2|.
TGTGCCAGCAGCCAACCACAGGGGGCGGAAAACTATGGCTACACCTTC
CASSQPQGAENYGYTF
>TRBD2|TRBJ2-5|TRBV20-1|few
TGCAGTGCTGGGGGACTAGCCGGCTATAAGACCCAGTACTTC
CSAGGLAGYKTQYF
>.|TRBJ2-2|TRBV7-6|many
TGTGCCAGCAGCTTACTCAGGGAATCGAACACCGGGGAGCTGTTTTTT
CASSLLRESNTGELFF
>TRBD1|TRBJ2-3|TRBV29-1|.
TGCAGCGTTACGGACAGGGCAGATACGCAGTATTTT
CSVTDRADTQYF
>TRBD1|TRBJ2-5|TRBV5-5|few
TGTGCCAGCAGCTTGGGTATAGGGACAGGGGAAAAAGAGACCCAGTACTTC
CASSLGIGTGEKETQYF
>.|TRBJ2-2|TRBV9|many
TGTGCCAGCAGCGTACGGGCTACCGGGGAGCTGTTTTTT
CASSVRATGELFF
>.|TRBJ1-1|TRBV5-6|few
TGTGCCAGCAGCTTGGCAGGGTTTGATGAAGCTTTCTTT
CASSLAGFDEAFF
>TRBD2|TRBJ2-5|TRBV2|.
TGTGCCAGCGTGGGGCAGCGGGGGATTTTTAACCAAGAGACCCAGTACTTC
CASVGQRGIFNQETQYF
>.|TRBJ2-5|TRBV2|few
TGTGCCAGCAGAGCGGCAGCCCAAGAGACCCAGTACTTC
CASRAAAQETQYF
>.|TRBJ1-1|TRBV9|.
TGTGCCAGCGGCCGCGCGGGCGTGAACACTGAAGCTTTCTTT
CASGRAGVNTEAFF
>.|TRBJ2-1|TRBV29-1|few
TGCAGCGTTGGGTTGGGGACAAGAAGCTCCTACAATGAGCAGTTCTTC
CSVGLGTRSSYNEQFF
>.|TRBJ1-2|TRBV9|few
TGTGCCAGCAGCGTTCTGGACACCATATCTAGTTATGGCTACACCTTC
CASSVLDTISSYGYTF
>.|TRBJ2-3|TRBV6-2/TRBV6-3|many
TGTGCCAGCAGTCACCACGATAGACTCACAGATACGCAGTATTTT
CASSHHDRLTDTQYF
>.|TRBJ2-4|TRBV11-2|.
TGTGCCAGCAGCTTATATGTCCGGGGTAGCCTAGCCAAAAACATTCAGTACTTC
CASSLYVRGSLAKNIQYF
>TRBD1|TRBJ1-1|TRBV29-1|.
TGCAGCGTCAACCCGGGACAGGGGGGGTTTGCGACTGAAGCTTTCTTT
CSVNPGQGGFATEAFF
>.|TRBJ2-3|TRBV29-1|few
TGCAGCGTGGACAAGGGTGGGACAGATACGCAGTATTTT
CSVDKGGTDTQYF
>.|TRBJ1-5|TRBV20-1|few
TGCAGTGCCCAGGGTGGGGGGCTAGCTCTCCATCAGCCCCAGCATTTT
CSAQGGGLALHQPQHF
>.|TRBJ1-1|TRBV7-9|.
TGTGCCAGCAGCTTCCAAGAGGGCTCTGAAGCTTTCTTT
CASSFQEGSEAFF
>.|TRBJ2-2|TRBV2|few
TGTGCCAGCAACATGGGACCGCCGAACACCGGGGAGCTGTTTTTT
CASNMGPPNTGELFF
>.|TRBJ2-1|TRBV10-3|.
TGTGCCATCAAAGTGGACAAAAACTCCTACAATGAGCAGTTCTTC
CAIKVDKNSYNEQFF
>TRBD2|TRBJ2-4|TRBV2|few
TGTGCCAGCAGTGCGGGACTAGCGGGGGGCCTGAACATTCAGTACTTC
CASSAGLAGGLNIQYF
>.|TRBJ1-1|TRBV29-1|few
TGCAGCGGAGGGGAACAGAACACTGAAGCTTTCTTT
CSGGEQNTEAFF
>.|TRBJ1-1|TRBV3-1|.
TGTGCCAGCAGCCCCCTCATGGCAGACACTGAAGCTTTCTTT
CASSPLMADTEAFF
>TRBD2|TRBJ2-1|TRBV3-1|.
TGTGCCAGCAGACCTAGCGGGGGGGCCCACAATGAGCAGTTCTTC
CASRPSGGAHNEQFF
>.|TRBJ1-2|TRBV12-3/TRBV12-4|few
TGTGCCAGCAGTCCAGGCAGGAGCGGGAAAGAGAATGGCTACACCTTC
CASSPGRSGKENGYTF
>.|TRBJ2-3|TRBV4-3|.
TGCGCCAGCAGTCCAAGCGCCCCTAGCGGCACAGATACGCAGTATTTT
CASSPSAPSGTDTQYF
>.|TRBJ2-7|TRBV12-3/TRBV12-4|.
TGTGCCAGCAGTTTGGGTGGCCCGGGACTCGGCTACGAGCAGTACTTC
CASSLGGPGLGYEQYF
>.|TRBJ1-1|TRBV5-1|.
TGCGCCAGCAGCTTGGCCGAGGCAGGGGATAAAGCTTTCTTT
CASSLAEAGDKAFF
>.|TRBJ1-5|TRBV12-3/TRBV12-4|.
TGTGCCAGCAGTTTAGAAATCGCAGGGATAGATCAGCCCCAGCATTTT
CASSLEIAGIDQPQHF
>.|TRBJ2-3|TRBV2|few
TGTGCCAGTGGGTTCGTTGAGGGAGATACGCAGTATTTT
CASGFVEGDTQYF
>TRBD1|TRBJ1-5|TRBV5-1|.
TGCGCCAGCAGCTTATATACAGGGGCCCGCAATCAGCCCCAGCATTTT
CASSLYTGARNQPQHF
>.|TRBJ1-1|TRBV10-3|many
TGTGCCATCAGTGAGAGACACCTTGAGAACACTGAAGCTTTCTTT
CAISERHLENTEAFF
>.|TRBJ2-5|TRBV29-1|many
TGCAGCGTTGGCAAAGGGGGAGAGACCCAGTACTTC
CSVGKGGETQYF
>.|TRBJ1-2|TRBV20-1|.
TGCAGTGCTAGAGAAGGGGGGCGCAGCTATGGCTACACCTTC
CSAREGGRSYGYTF
>TRBD2|TRBJ2-1|TRBV3-1|few
TGTGCCAGCAGCCAAGATAAGTCTAGCGGGGGCGGCAATGAGCAGTTCTTC
CASSQDKSSGGGNEQFF
>.|TRBJ1-6|TRBV7-9|many
TGTGCCAGCAGCTCCGGACACGGGCAGGCACCCCTCCACTTT
CASSSGHGQAPLHF
>TRBD1|TRBJ2-1|TRBV11-3|.
TGTGCCAGCAGCCAAAACCGGGACAGCGACTCCTACAATGAGCAGTTCTTC
CASSQNRDSDSYNEQFF
>TRBD1|TRBJ1-5|TRBV7-2|.
TGTGCCAGCAGACCGACAGGGCAGTCTCATCAGCCCCAGCATTTT
CASRPTGQSHQPQHF
>TRBD1|TRBJ1-2|TRBV11-2|few
TGTGCCAGCAGCTCACTCCGGGACAGGGCAATCACTAACTATGGCTACACCTTC
CASSSLRDRAITNYGYTF
>.|TRBJ1-1|TRBV12-3/TRBV12-4|many
TGTGCCACCGGACGGGGCGCCACTGAAGCTTTCTTT
CATGRGATEAFF
>TRBD1|TRBJ1-2|TRBV29-1|.
TGCAGCGTTAGGGACAGAACTAACTATGGCTACACCTTC
CSVRDRTNYGYTF
>.|TRBJ1-1|TRBV5-1|many
TGCGCCAGCAGCTTGGAAGATCCGAACACTGAAGCTTTCTTT
CASSLEDPNTEAFF
>.|TRBJ2-1|TRBV10-3|many
TGTGCCATGACCGAGGGGCAGTTCTTC
CAMTEGQFF
>.|TRBJ1-4|TRBV27|few
TGTGCCAGCAGTTTCCTGGGCCTTACTGAAAAACTGTTTTTT
CASSFLGLTEKLFF
>TRBD1|TRBJ2-3|TRBV30|.
TGTGCCTGGACTTCCCGGACAGGGGGCAGGACAGATACGCAGTATTTT
CAWTSRTGGRTDTQYF
>.|TRBJ2-5|TRBV5-1|.
TGCGCCAGCAGCTTGAGTCCCTCCCGGGAGACCCAGTACTTC
CASSLSPSRETQYF
>.|TRBJ1-5|TRBV4-2|.
TGTGCCAGCAGCCAGATGGGGAATCAGCCCCAGCATTTT
CASSQMGNQPQHF
>TRBD2|TRBJ2-1|TRBV5-5|.
TGTGCCAGCAGCTTGGAGTTTGGGGCGGGAGCTTACAATGAGCAGTTCTTC
CASSLEFGAGAYNEQFF
>.|TRBJ1-6|TRBV3-1|many
TGTGCCAGCAGCCAAGATCGAGGGGTCACTTCGTCACCCCTCCACTTT
CASSQDRGVTSSPLHF
>.|TRBJ1-1|TRBV12-3/TRBV12-4|many
TGTGCCAGCAGTCCGGGACGGACGAACACTGAAGCTTTCTTT
CASSPGRTNTEAFF
>.|TRBJ2-1|TRBV10-3|few
TGTGCCATCAGTAACCGCGGGACTGAGCAGTTCTTC
CAISNRGTEQFF